This TCR beta chain was sequenced during a study of blood T cell repertoires in COVID-19. Study summary: Specimens from acute and convalescent COVID-19 originated in the United States, Italy and Spain. Nucleic acid was either cDNA or gDNA, and it came from T cells, B-cell-depleted T cells, or PBMCs.

V gave up 0 bases and J gave up 1 base, with 7 bases separating them. This CDR3 spans 14 amino acids. Germline V lookup: CDR1 SGDLS, CDR2 YYNGEE. While infection was still active, Seattle patients were enrolled and then followed longitudinally. In the authors' methods: Nucleated cell counts were estimated from reference gene primer amplification. Data came from immunoSEQ multiplex PCR; TCRdb stores just in-frame clones and leaves some out. From that table come the V and J calls and clone size; the DNA was used to work out D and trimming. The sample consists of hundreds of thousands of clones, around 88% of them appearing once.

Material: peripheral blood. This receptor was taken from a woman in her fifties or sixties with COVID-19, enrolled during active disease. The rearrangement joins TRBV9 to TRBJ1-2; unclear D gene. CDR3 nucleotides: TGTGCCAGCAGCGTAGACGGACTTAACTATGGCTACACCTTC. The encoded protein is CASSVDGLNYGYTF.